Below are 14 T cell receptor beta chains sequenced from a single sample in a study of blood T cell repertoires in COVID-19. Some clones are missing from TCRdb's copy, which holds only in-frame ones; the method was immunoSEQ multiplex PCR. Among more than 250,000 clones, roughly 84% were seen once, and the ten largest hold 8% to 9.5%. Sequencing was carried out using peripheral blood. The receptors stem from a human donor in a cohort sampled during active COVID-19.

The CDR3 loop reads CASSPGTGIGETQYF. The CDR3 bases are TGTGCCAGCAGCCCAGGGACAGGGATAGGAGAGACCCAGTACTTC. The gene calls are TRBV11-2 and TRBJ2-5, with TRBD1 matching 9 bases. This CDR3 contains 15 residues. V dropped 5 bases and J dropped 4; count of bases not matched to a gene: 8. CDR1 and CDR2 from the germline V gene are SGHAT and FQNNGV.

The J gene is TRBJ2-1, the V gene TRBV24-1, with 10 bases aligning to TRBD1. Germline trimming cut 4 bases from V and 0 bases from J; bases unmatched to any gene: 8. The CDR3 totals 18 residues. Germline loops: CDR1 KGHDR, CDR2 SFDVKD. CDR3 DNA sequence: TGTGCCACCAGTGACTACGGACAGGGGGTGGCCTCCTACAATGAGCAGTTCTTC. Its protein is CATSDYGQGVASYNEQFF.

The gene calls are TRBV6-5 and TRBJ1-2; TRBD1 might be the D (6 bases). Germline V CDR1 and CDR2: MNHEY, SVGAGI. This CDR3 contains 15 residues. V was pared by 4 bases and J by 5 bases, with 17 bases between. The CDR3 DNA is TGTGCCAGCAGTTCCCGACAGGATCCCCTTTATGGCTACACCTTC. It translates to CASSSRQDPLYGYTF.

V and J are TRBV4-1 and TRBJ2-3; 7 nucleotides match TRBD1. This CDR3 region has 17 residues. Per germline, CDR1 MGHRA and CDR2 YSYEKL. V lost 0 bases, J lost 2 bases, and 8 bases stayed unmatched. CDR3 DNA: TGCGCCAGCAGCCAAGATGGGTCAGGGGGTAACACAGATACGCAGTATTTT. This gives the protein CASSQDGSGGNTDTQYF.

The DNA of the CDR3 is TGTGCCACCAGCAGAGATAAGGGACAGAATCTGCACGAGCAGTACTTC. This translates into CATSRDKGQNLHEQYF. The V gene is TRBV15, the J gene TRBJ2-7; 7 bases line up with TRBD1. Germline trimming cut 0 bases from V and 5 bases from J; bases unmatched to any gene: 10. The CDR3 spans 16 residues. Per germline, CDR1 LNHNV and CDR2 YYDKDF (reference sequence).

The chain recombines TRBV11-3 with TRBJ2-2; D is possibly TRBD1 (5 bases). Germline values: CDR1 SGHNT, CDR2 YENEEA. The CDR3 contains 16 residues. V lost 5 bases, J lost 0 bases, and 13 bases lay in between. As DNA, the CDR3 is TGTGCCAGCAGCAAAGCGACAGCTACGAACACCGGGGAGCTGTTTTTT. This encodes CASSKATATNTGELFF.

The chain's CDR3 is CATSRAVSDEQFF. Here the CDR3 DNA reads TGTGCCACCAGCAGAGCAGTTTCCGATGAGCAGTTCTTC. The chain uses TRBV15 and TRBJ2-1, with D hard to call. Between the trimmed V and J ends, which lost 1 base and 8 bases, there was a span of 9 bases. CDR3 size: 13 residues. CDR1 is LNHNV, CDR2 YYDKDF, per germline (reference sequence).

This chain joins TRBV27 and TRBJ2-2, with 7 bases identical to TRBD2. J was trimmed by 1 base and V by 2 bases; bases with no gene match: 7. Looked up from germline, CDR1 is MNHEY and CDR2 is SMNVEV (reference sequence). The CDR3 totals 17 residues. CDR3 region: CASSLLWASGNTGELFF. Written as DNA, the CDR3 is TGTGCCAGCAGTTTACTGTGGGCTAGCGGGAACACCGGGGAGCTGTTTTTT.

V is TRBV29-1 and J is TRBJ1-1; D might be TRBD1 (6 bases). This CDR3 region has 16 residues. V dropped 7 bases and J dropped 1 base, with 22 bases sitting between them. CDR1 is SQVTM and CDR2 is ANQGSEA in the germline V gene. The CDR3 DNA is TGCAGCGCCCAGAACAGGGAACCCCACCCGAACACTGAAGCTTTCTTT. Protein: CSAQNREPHPNTEAFF. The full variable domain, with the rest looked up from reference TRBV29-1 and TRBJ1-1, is SAVISQKPSRDICQRGTSLTIQCQVDSQVTMMFWYRQQPGQSLTLIATANQGSEATYESGFVIDKFPISRPNLTFSTLTVSNMSPEDSSIYLCSAQNREPHPNTEAFFGQGTRLTVV.

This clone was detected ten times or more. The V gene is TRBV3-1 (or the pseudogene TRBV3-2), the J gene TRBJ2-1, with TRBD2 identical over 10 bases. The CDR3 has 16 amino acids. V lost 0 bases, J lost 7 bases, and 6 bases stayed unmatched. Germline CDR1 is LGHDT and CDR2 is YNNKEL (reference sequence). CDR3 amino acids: CASSQEVLAGNNEQFF. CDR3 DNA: TGTGCCAGCAGCCAAGAGGTACTAGCGGGAAATAATGAGCAGTTCTTC.

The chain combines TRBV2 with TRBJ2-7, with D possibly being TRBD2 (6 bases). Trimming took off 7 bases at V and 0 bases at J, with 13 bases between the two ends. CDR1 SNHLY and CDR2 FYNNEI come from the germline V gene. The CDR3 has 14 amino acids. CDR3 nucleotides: TGTGCCAGCAAAGGGGCGGGAATCTCCTACGAGCAGTACTTC. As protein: CASKGAGISYEQYF. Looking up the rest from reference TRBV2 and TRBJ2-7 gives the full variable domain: EPEVTQTPSHQVTQMGQEVILRCVPISNHLYFYWYRQILGQKVEFLVSFYNNEISEKSEIFDDQFSVERPDGSNFTLKIRSTKLEDSAMYFCASKGAGISYEQYFGPGTRLTVT.

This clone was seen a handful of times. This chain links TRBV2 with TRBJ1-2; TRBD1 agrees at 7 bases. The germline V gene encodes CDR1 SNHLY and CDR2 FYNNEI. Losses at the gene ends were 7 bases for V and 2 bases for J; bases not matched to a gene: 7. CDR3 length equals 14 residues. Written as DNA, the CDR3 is TGTGCCAGCACTCGGACAGGACCCAACTATGGCTACACCTTC. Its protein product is CASTRTGPNYGYTF. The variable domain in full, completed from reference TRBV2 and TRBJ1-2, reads EPEVTQTPSHQVTQMGQEVILRCVPISNHLYFYWYRQILGQKVEFLVSFYNNEISEKSEIFDDQFSVERPDGSNFTLKIRSTKLEDSAMYFCASTRTGPNYGYTFGSGTRLTVV.

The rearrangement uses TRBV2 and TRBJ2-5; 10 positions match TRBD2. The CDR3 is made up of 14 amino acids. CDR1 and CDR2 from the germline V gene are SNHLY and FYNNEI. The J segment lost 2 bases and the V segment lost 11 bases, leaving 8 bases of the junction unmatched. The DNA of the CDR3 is TGTGCCGCGGCGGGACTAGCGATTCAAGAGACCCAGTACTTC. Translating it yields CAAAGLAIQETQYF.

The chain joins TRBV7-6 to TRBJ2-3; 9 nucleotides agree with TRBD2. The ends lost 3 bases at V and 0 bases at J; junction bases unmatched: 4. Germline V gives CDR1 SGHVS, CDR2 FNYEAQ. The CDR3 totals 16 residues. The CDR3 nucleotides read TGTGCCAGCAGCTTTCAAGCGGGGGGTAGCACAGATACGCAGTATTTT. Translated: CASSFQAGGSTDTQYF.